The 7 T cell receptor beta chains given below trace back to one sample, sequenced in a study of blood T cell repertoires in COVID-19. The assay was immunoSEQ multiplex PCR, and TCRdb's table has in-frame clones only and misses some. The table has roughly 180,000 clones, roughly 80% seen once. Sequenced: PBMCs or T cells enriched from blood (not recorded which). These receptor sequences come from a woman in her fifties or sixties who had recovered from COVID-19.

The rearrangement joins TRBV11-3 to TRBJ2-6, with D unclear. The CDR3 sequence is 15 residues long. V was clipped by 1 base and J by 0 bases, with 4 bases between them. From germline, CDR1 is SGHNT and CDR2 YENEEA. CDR3 sequence: CASSLGHSGANVLTF. The DNA of the CDR3 is TGTGCCAGCAGCTTAGGACACTCTGGGGCCAACGTCCTGACTTTC.

The DNA of the CDR3 is TGTGCCAGCAGTTTATCTTCCTACGAGCAGTACGTC. It codes for CASSLSSYEQYV. The chain carries TRBV28 and TRBJ2-7; D is unresolved. The V gene lost 1 base and the J gene lost 1 base, with 2 bases spanning the gap. The CDR3 has 12 residues. From germline, CDR1 is MDHEN and CDR2 SYDVKM.

The chain employs TRBV5-1 and TRBJ1-2; 8 bases map to TRBD1. The CDR3 consists of 14 residues. Germline CDR1 is SGHRS and CDR2 is YFSETQ. V gave up 3 bases and J gave up 5 bases; unmatched junction bases: 6. CDR3 sequence (DNA): TGCGCCAGCAGCTCCCAAGGACAGGGTTATGGCTACACCTTC. Amino acids: CASSSQGQGYGYTF. The full variable domain, rest sourced from reference TRBV5-1 and TRBJ1-2, is KAGVTQTPRYLIKTRGQQVTLSCSPISGHRSVSWYQQTPGQGLQFLFEYFSETQRNKGNFPGRFSGRQFSNSRSEMNVSTLELGDSALYLCASSSQGQGYGYTFGSGTRLTVV.

This clone was found once. The rearrangement joins TRBV7-7 to TRBJ1-3; 10 bases line up with TRBD1. The CDR3 length is 15 residues. Trimming took 5 bases from V and 4 from J; bases not matched to a gene: 5. Germline CDR1 and CDR2: SSHAT and FNYEAQ (reference sequence). The CDR3 region is CASSPGQGKGNTIYF. DNA for the CDR3: TGTGCCAGCAGCCCGGGACAGGGGAAAGGAAACACCATATATTTT.

The chain combines TRBV7-2 with TRBJ2-1; perhaps TRBD1 as D (5 bases). Deletions cut 0 bases from V and 5 bases from J, with 11 bases between. This CDR3 spans 15 amino acids. Germline V gene lookup returns CDR1 SGHTA and CDR2 FQGNSA. CDR3: CASSLARQGNNEQFF. The CDR3 nucleotides read TGTGCCAGCAGCTTAGCGCGGCAGGGCAACAATGAGCAGTTCTTC.

The rearrangement joins TRBV18 to TRBJ1-1; tentative D call: TRBD1 (5 bases). Germline CDR1 KGHSH, CDR2 LQKENI. This CDR3 comprises 14 residues. V lost 8 bases to trimming and J lost 1 base, with 14 bases between them. The CDR3 loop reads CASRRGLGNTEAFF. DNA of the CDR3: TGTGCCAGCAGGCGGGGCCTGGGGAACACTGAAGCTTTCTTT.

This clone was counted only a few times. V gene TRBV4-1 combines with J gene TRBJ1-3, with 7 bases lining up with TRBD1. Germline V gene lookup returns CDR1 MGHRA and CDR2 YSYEKL. J lost 0 bases, V lost 0 bases, and 11 bases had no gene match. This CDR3 region has 19 residues. The DNA of the CDR3 is TGCGCCAGCAGCCAAGATGGTGACAGGGTGATGTTCTCTGGAAACACCATATATTTT. Amino acids: CASSQDGDRVMFSGNTIYF.